Included here is one T cell receptor (beta chain) sequence, with context. The authors' processing: For nucleated cells, counts were estimated from reference gene primer amplification. Sequencing was performed with immunoSEQ multiplex PCR; in TCRdb, only in-frame clones are kept and a portion is missing. That table gives V, J and clone size, and the DNA gave D and trimming. The profile shows roughly 70,000 clones, roughly 89% of them singletons. The sample comes from a study of blood T cell repertoires in COVID-19. For the study at large: Samples came from the United States, Italy and Spain, spanning acute and convalescent COVID-19. T cells, B-cell-depleted T cells, or PBMCs provided the cDNA or gDNA that served as material.

CDR3 length: 15 amino acids. V dropped 5 bases and J dropped 9 bases, with 20 bases sitting between them. From germline, CDR1 is SGHTA and CDR2 FQGNSA. Sequenced sample: peripheral blood. This sequence joins TRBV7-2 and TRBJ2-1, with a weak D call TRBD2 (6 bases). This receptor was identified in a woman older than 75 with acute or convalescent COVID-19. The CDR3 sequence is CASSVTRGGGGEQFF. CDR3 in DNA: TGTGCCAGCAGCGTAACCCGGGGAGGCGGCGGTGAGCAGTTCTTC.